This record looks at one TCR beta chain sequence and its context. V shed 10 bases and J 5 bases; nucleotides not matched to a gene: 13. The CDR3 contains 16 residues. Per the germline V gene, CDR1 is SEHNR and CDR2 is FQNEAQ (reference sequence). The data originate from a study of blood T cell repertoires in COVID-19. Only in-frame clones appear in the TCRdb table, and some are missing; sequencing was by immunoSEQ multiplex PCR. Here the sample spans a few hundred thousand clones, roughly 89% being singletons. Participants reported their clinical history, and cohort assignment relied on those reports.

The receptor was isolated from a woman aged 25 to 45 who had recovered from COVID-19. Sequencing input: PBMCs or T cells enriched from blood (not recorded which). This chain joins TRBV7-9 and TRBJ2-1; 11 bases map to TRBD2. CDR3 DNA: TGTGCCACCACTTTTCCGGGACTAGCGGAAAACAATGAGCAGTTCTTC. Encoded protein: CATTFPGLAENNEQFF.